The 24 T cell receptor beta chains below all came from one sample that was sequenced in a study of shared clonotypes between healthy human individuals (dated by TCRdb to about 2020). Libraries were prepared through the immunoSEQ multiplex PCR assay. Not all clones reach the TCRdb copy of this immuneACCESS table, which keeps in-frame sequences only. Checked studies attribute under half of the gap to unresolved V genes and leave the rest unexplained. The sample table contains some 1.4 million clones; only one count was recorded for about 96% of them. 0.95% to 1.5% of the sample comes from the top ten. Sequenced: naive CD4+ T cells sorted from blood. In light of the paper, this sample's cell subset or site label describes: CD45RA+ positively selected. These receptors were obtained from a young man in good health.

The chain carries TRBV5-6 and TRBJ2-4; 10 nucleotides align to TRBD1. Germline loops: CDR1 SGHDT, CDR2 YYEEEE. The V gene end was trimmed by 4 bases and the J gene end by 1 base; junction bases not matched to a gene: 2. The CDR3 length is 15 residues. CDR3 amino acids: CASSGTGDAKNIQYF. The CDR3 DNA reads as TGTGCCAGCAGCGGGACAGGGGATGCCAAAAACATTCAGTACTTC.

J is TRBJ1-1 and V is TRBV19; D might be TRBD1 (5 bases). Germline lookup yields CDR1 LNHDA and CDR2 SQIVND (reference sequence). This CDR3 contains 15 residues. V dropped 2 bases and J dropped 2 bases, with 12 bases sitting between them. CDR3 protein: CASSIPGPKNTEAFF. CDR3 sequence (DNA): TGTGCCAGTAGTATACCGGGACCGAAAAACACTGAAGCTTTCTTT.

A word on this clone: A junction end diverges from the germline sequence, so it may reflect a read error. V usage is TRBV20-1 and J usage is TRBJ1-2; D is unclear. This CDR3 has 10 amino acids. Germline V lookup: CDR1 DFQATT, CDR2 SNEGSKA (reference sequence). This CDR3 reads CSAPIIPASF. The CDR3 bases are TGCAGTGCTCCGATAATCCCTGCAAGCTTC.

The chain carries TRBV4-1 and TRBJ2-7; TRBD1 agrees at 7 bases. The CDR3 spans 17 residues. Germline CDR1 and CDR2: MGHRA and YSYEKL. V lost 1 base, J lost 7 bases, and 16 bases stayed unmatched. The CDR3 reads CASSQVLSRTGLGEQYF. In nucleotides, the CDR3 is TGCGCCAGCAGCCAAGTGCTGAGTCGGACAGGCCTAGGTGAGCAGTACTTC.

J is TRBJ1-5 and V is TRBV7-2; 9 bases fit TRBD1. This CDR3 has 14 amino acids. The V and J ends lost 3 bases and 6 bases, in that order; junction bases with no gene match: 3. Germline V gives CDR1 SGHTA, CDR2 FQGNSA. For the CDR3, the DNA is TGTGCCAGCAGCTTCGGACAGGGGATTCAGCCCCAGCATTTT. Its protein product is CASSFGQGIQPQHF.

This chain joins TRBV28 and TRBJ2-1; the D is unclear. Per the germline V gene, CDR1 is MDHEN and CDR2 is SYDVKM. This CDR3 comprises 13 residues. Trimming cost V 1 base and J 6 bases, with 7 bases left between them. In nucleotides, the CDR3 is TGTGCCAGCAGTTTATCGTGGGTCAATGAGCAGTTCTTC. Its protein product is CASSLSWVNEQFF.

Regarding this clone: Germline and junction disagree at one end, which may indicate a read error. The chain combines TRBV5-6 with TRBJ2-7; TRBD1 agrees at 9 bases. The germline V gene has CDR1 SGHDT and CDR2 YYEEEE. This CDR3 has 15 residues. The CDR3 coding sequence is TGTGCCAACAGCTTTGAGGGACAGGGAACGTACGAGCAGTACTTC. It codes for CANSFEGQGTYEQYF.

This clone was seen a single time. The chain uses TRBV20-1 and TRBJ2-1; D ambiguous. Germline V CDR1 and CDR2: DFQATT, SNEGSKA (reference sequence). V dropped 3 bases and J dropped 13 bases, with 13 bases sitting between them. This CDR3 is 11 amino acids long. The CDR3 reads CSASPDAPQFF. In DNA form, the CDR3 reads TGCAGTGCTAGCCCTGATGCCCCCCAGTTCTTC.

This clone was counted a single time. The genes are TRBV28 and TRBJ2-1; weak D call: TRBD2 (6 bases). Germline lookup yields CDR1 MDHEN and CDR2 SYDVKM. The CDR3 consists of 16 residues. V lost 6 bases to trimming and J lost 6 bases, with 21 bases between them. The CDR3 reads CASSYLRARGSNEQFF. In nucleotides, the CDR3 is TGTGCCAGCAGCTACCTACGGGCGCGGGGTAGCAATGAGCAGTTCTTC.

The rearrangement joins TRBV7-9 to TRBJ1-5; D call uncertain. CDR1 is SEHNR and CDR2 is FQNEAQ in the germline V gene (reference sequence). V was pared by 5 bases and J by 2 bases, with 7 bases between. This CDR3 spans 13 amino acids. CDR3 amino acids: CASSLDGNQPQHF. CDR3 DNA: TGTGCCAGCAGCCTGGATGGCAATCAGCCCCAGCATTTT.

The rearrangement joins TRBV11-2 to TRBJ2-7; a possible D gene is TRBD2 (6 bases). V shed 5 bases and J shed 2 bases, with 16 bases lying between them. The length of the CDR3 is 15 residues. Germline assignment: CDR1 SGHAT and CDR2 FQNNGV. The CDR3 region is CASSPIRGSAYEQYF. The CDR3 nucleotides are TGTGCCAGCAGCCCTATACGGGGGTCGGCCTACGAGCAGTACTTC.

The chain uses TRBV7-9 and TRBJ2-7; D perhaps matches TRBD2 (5 bases). The germline V gene encodes CDR1 SEHNR and CDR2 FQNEAQ (reference sequence). V was cut by 1 base and J by 6 bases, with 13 bases left in between. This CDR3 has 14 residues. The CDR3 sequence is CASSLGGGGGEQYF. In DNA form, the CDR3 reads TGTGCCAGCAGCTTAGGGGGTGGAGGCGGCGAGCAGTACTTC.

The V and J genes are TRBV11-2 and TRBJ1-3; D gene ambiguous. The V end lost 2 bases, the J end lost 0 bases, and 17 bases lay between the germline ends. This CDR3 is 18 amino acids long. Germline CDR1 SGHAT, CDR2 FQNNGV. CDR3 nucleotide sequence: TGTGCCAGCAGCTTAAAGTTTGCTGGCGCCAGCTCTGGAAACACCATATATTTT. Translated, it gives CASSLKFAGASSGNTIYF. The full variable domain, its missing parts supplied by reference TRBV11-2 and TRBJ1-3, is EAGVAQSPRYKIIEKRQSVAFWCNPISGHATLYWYQQILGQGPKLLIQFQNNGVVDDSQLPKDRFSAERLKGVDSTLKIQPAKLEDSAVYLCASSLKFAGASSGNTIYFGEGSWLTVV.

The rearrangement uses TRBV25-1 and TRBJ2-2; D remains unclear. This CDR3 is built from 15 residues. Germline CDR1 is MGHDK and CDR2 is SYGVNS. V was cut by 4 bases and J by 6 bases, with 15 bases left in between. This chain's CDR3 is CASSAFGRIPGELFF. CDR3 sequence (DNA): TGTGCCAGCAGTGCTTTCGGAAGGATTCCCGGGGAGCTGTTTTTT.

V is TRBV9 and J is TRBJ2-3; D is undetermined. The CDR3 has 15 amino acids. CDR1 and CDR2 (germline): SGDLS, YYNGEE. V gave up 0 bases and J gave up 0 bases, with 8 bases separating them. As DNA, the CDR3 is TGTGCCAGCAGCGTAGGCAATCCTAGCACAGATACGCAGTATTTT. Translating gives CASSVGNPSTDTQYF. Variable domain in full (rest from reference TRBV9 and TRBJ2-3): DSGVTQTPKHLITATGQRVTLRCSPRSGDLSVYWYQQSLDQGLQFLIQYYNGEERAKGNILERFSAQQFPDLHSELNLSSLELGDSALYFCASSVGNPSTDTQYFGPGTRLTVL.

This chain connects TRBV7-9 to TRBJ1-2; D ambiguous. The V gene lost 3 bases and the J gene lost 2 bases, with 10 bases spanning the gap. The length of the CDR3 is 14 residues. CDR1 and CDR2 from the germline V gene are SEHNR and FQNEAQ (reference sequence). The chain's CDR3 is CASSFSEVNYGYTF. As DNA, the CDR3 is TGTGCCAGCAGCTTTTCCGAAGTGAACTATGGCTACACCTTC.

The rearrangement uses TRBV11-2 and TRBJ2-7, with 11 bases identical to TRBD1. V was clipped by 5 bases and J by 5 bases; unmatched bases: 8. The germline V gene has CDR1 SGHAT and CDR2 FQNNGV. The CDR3 is made up of 15 amino acids. CDR3 residues: CASSPRTGGQNEQYF. DNA for the CDR3: TGTGCCAGCAGCCCCCGGACAGGGGGCCAGAACGAGCAGTACTTC.

This clone came up once. The chain carries TRBV5-5 and TRBJ1-4; no clear D gene. V was shortened by 0 bases and J by 3 bases, with 15 bases between the two germline ends. CDR1 is SGHKS and CDR2 is YYEKEE in the germline V gene (reference sequence). The CDR3 consists of 17 residues. This chain's CDR3 is CASSLDLAAGPNEKLFF. CDR3 coding DNA: TGTGCCAGCAGCTTGGACCTCGCGGCAGGACCTAATGAAAAACTGTTTTTT.

V usage is TRBV11-2 and J usage is TRBJ2-7; TRBD2 might be the D (5 bases). CDR1 and CDR2 from the germline V gene are SGHAT and FQNNGV. The CDR3 totals 14 residues. V was pared by 1 base and J by 3 bases, with 10 bases between. The CDR3 sequence is CASSLGEGYYEQYF. The CDR3 DNA follows: TGTGCCAGCAGCTTAGGAGAGGGATACTACGAGCAGTACTTC. Based on the CDR3 plus reference TRBV11-2 and TRBJ2-7, the full variable domain is EAGVAQSPRYKIIEKRQSVAFWCNPISGHATLYWYQQILGQGPKLLIQFQNNGVVDDSQLPKDRFSAERLKGVDSTLKIQPAKLEDSAVYLCASSLGEGYYEQYFGPGTRLTVT.

This clone was detected only once. The chain combines TRBV5-1 with TRBJ2-1; TRBD2 matches 10 bases. CDR1 and CDR2 (germline): SGHRS, YFSETQ. The CDR3 totals 16 residues. With 3 bases clipped from V and 8 bases from J, the junction kept 11 bases outside the gene matches. The CDR3 DNA sequence: TGCGCCAGCAGCTCTACCCTAGCGGGAGATTTTCATGAGCAGTTCTTC. The encoded protein is CASSSTLAGDFHEQFF.

The genes are TRBV27 and TRBJ2-2, with a weak D call TRBD1 (6 bases). Trimming took 5 bases from V and 8 from J, leaving 18 bases between them. Germline V lookup: CDR1 MNHEY, CDR2 SMNVEV (reference sequence). The CDR3 runs to 15 residues. The CDR3 nucleotides read TGTGCCAGCAGTCCACTATCAGGGGTTGCAGGGGAGCTGTTTTTT. Its translation is CASSPLSGVAGELFF.

The chain uses TRBV11-2 and TRBJ2-6; maybe TRBD2 (5 bases). Trimming cost V 10 bases and J 4 bases, with 14 bases left between them. The germline gives CDR1 SGHAT, CDR2 FQNNGV. There are 14 residues in the CDR3. CDR3 nucleotides: TGTGCCATCACGAGGGTAGCCGGGGCCAACGTCCTGACTTTC. This translates into CAITRVAGANVLTF.

The gene calls are TRBV5-1 and TRBJ2-7, with 8 bases aligning to TRBD2. V lost 1 base and J lost 4; bases outside the gene matches: 7. The CDR3 extends over 15 amino acids. CDR1 SGHRS and CDR2 YFSETQ come from the germline V gene. CDR3 coding DNA: TGCGCCAGCAGCTTGTTCAGGGAGCGGGGGTACGAGCAGTACTTC. Translation gives CASSLFRERGYEQYF.

CDR3 nucleotide sequence: TGTGCCAGCAGCTTCAGCTCCTACGAGCAGTACTTC. It encodes CASSFSSYEQYF. The chain is built from TRBV11-2 and TRBJ2-7; no reliable D call. V was clipped by 3 bases and J by 0 bases, with 3 bases between them. The CDR3 consists of 12 residues. Germline V gene sequence: CDR1 SGHAT, CDR2 FQNNGV.